These T cell receptor beta chains were read from a single sample in a study of CD8 T cells in Susac syndrome. TCRdb reprocessed the immunoSEQ multiplex PCR reads with MiXCR, giving one entry per CDR3 protein. The sample lists approximately 150,000 distinct CDR3 sequences; approximately 94% were seen once. Sequences were obtained from CD4+ T cells from PBMCs. The source is a human donor in good health. The CDR3 runs from the conserved cysteine through the conserved F or W. A D gene is named only where the DNA matches it firmly. Only part of the rows carry a size: once, few, many, or a class if the clone is expanded.

j_gene,d_gene,v_gene,abundance,CDR3aa,CDR3nt
TRBJ1-2,.,TRBV29-1,.,CSGAGGPATNYGYTF,TGCAGCGGCGCCGGGGGGCCAGCAACTAACTATGGCTACACCTTC
TRBJ1-5,.,TRBV4-2,.,CASSQDLQGRQPQHF,TGTGCCAGCAGCCAAGATCTACAGGGACGGCAGCCCCAGCATTTT
TRBJ2-4,TRBD1,TRBV10-2,once,CASSTGEKNIQYF,TGCGCCAGTTCGACAGGGGAGAAAAACATTCAGTACTTC
TRBJ2-7,TRBD1,TRBV15,once,CATSIGTGGREQYF,TGTGCCACCAGCATCGGGACAGGGGGGCGCGAGCAGTACTTC
TRBJ1-5,.,TRBV30,.,CAWSPFSNQPQHF,TGTGCCTGGAGTCCCTTTTCCAATCAGCCCCAGCATTTT
TRBJ2-3,TRBD1,TRBV27,.,CASSPRTGAITDTQYF,TGTGCCAGCAGTCCAAGGACAGGGGCCATCACAGATACGCAGTATTTT
TRBJ2-3,TRBD2,TRBV20-1,.,CSASSSGMDTQYF,TGCAGTGCTAGCAGTAGCGGGATGGATACGCAGTATTTT
TRBJ2-1,.,TRBV10-3,.,CAISDLYNEQFF,TGTGCCATCAGTGATTTATACAATGAGCAGTTCTTC
TRBJ2-5,.,TRBV15,.,CATSRSPDQGGYF,TGTGCCACCAGCAGATCCCCCGATCAGGGTGGGTACTTC
TRBJ1-5,.,TRBV19,.,CATIKDVGTQPQHF,TGTGCCACCATAAAGGATGTGGGAACTCAGCCCCAGCATTTT
TRBJ2-1,.,TRBV7-9,.,CASSLYFRDEQFF,TGTGCCAGCAGCTTATACTTCAGGGACGAGCAGTTCTTC
TRBJ1-1,.,TRBV3-1,.,CASSHGGEVFF,TGTGCCAGCAGCCACGGGGGTGAAGTTTTCTTT
TRBJ1-5,.,TRBV2,.,CASSEALTGLQPQHF,TGTGCCAGCAGTGAAGCGCTTACCGGGCTTCAGCCCCAGCATTTT
TRBJ1-1,TRBD1,TRBV30,.,CACHGQGGGNTEAFF,TGTGCCTGTCACGGACAGGGGGGGGGAAACACTGAAGCTTTCTTT
TRBJ2-4,TRBD2,TRBV9,.,CASSPRLAGGPVAKNIQYF,TGTGCCAGCAGCCCGAGACTAGCGGGAGGCCCCGTAGCCAAAAACATTCAGTACTTC